This entry lists 2 T cell receptor beta chains sequenced from one sample in a study of blood T cell repertoires in COVID-19. This table comes from immunoSEQ multiplex PCR, and its TCRdb copy is limited to in-frame clones, with some not included. Here the sample spans about 130,000 clones, 77% being singletons. The sample comprised peripheral blood. Receptors originate from an older man with acute or convalescent COVID-19.

The genes are TRBV6-5 and TRBJ2-7, with 9 bases identical to TRBD2. The germline CDR1 and CDR2 sequences are MNHEY and SVGAGI. This CDR3 is built from 14 residues. The ends lost 6 bases at V and 5 bases at J; junction bases unmatched: 8. CDR3 region: CASSRLAGAHEQYF. The CDR3 nucleotides read TGTGCCAGCAGCCGATTAGCGGGGGCTCACGAGCAGTACTTC.

This clone was detected only a few times. J is TRBJ1-4 and V is TRBV14, with D hard to call. Trimming stripped 1 base from V and 10 bases from J, with 7 bases between. Germline V gene data show CDR1 as SGHDN and CDR2 as FVKESK. The CDR3 contains 12 residues. CDR3 region: CASSQGAAKLFF. The CDR3 region has the DNA TGTGCCAGCAGCCAAGGTGCGGCAAAACTGTTTTTT.